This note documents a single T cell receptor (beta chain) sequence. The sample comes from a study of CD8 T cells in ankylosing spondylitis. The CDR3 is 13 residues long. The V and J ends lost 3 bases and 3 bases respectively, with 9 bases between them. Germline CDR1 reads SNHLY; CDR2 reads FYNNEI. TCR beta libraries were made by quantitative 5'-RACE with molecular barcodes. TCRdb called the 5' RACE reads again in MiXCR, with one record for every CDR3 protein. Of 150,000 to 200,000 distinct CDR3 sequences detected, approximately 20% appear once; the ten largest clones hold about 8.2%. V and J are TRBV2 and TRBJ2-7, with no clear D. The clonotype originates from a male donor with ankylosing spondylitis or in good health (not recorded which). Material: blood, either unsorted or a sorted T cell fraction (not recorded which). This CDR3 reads CASSEDTLYEQYF. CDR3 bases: TGTGCCAGCAGTGAGGATACCCTCTACGAGCAGTACTTC. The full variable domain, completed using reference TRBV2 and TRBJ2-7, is EPEVTQTPSHQVTQMGQEVILRCVPISNHLYFYWYRQILGQKVEFLVSFYNNEISEKSEIFDDQFSVERPDGSNFTLKIRSTKLEDSAMYFCASSEDTLYEQYFGPGTRLTVT.